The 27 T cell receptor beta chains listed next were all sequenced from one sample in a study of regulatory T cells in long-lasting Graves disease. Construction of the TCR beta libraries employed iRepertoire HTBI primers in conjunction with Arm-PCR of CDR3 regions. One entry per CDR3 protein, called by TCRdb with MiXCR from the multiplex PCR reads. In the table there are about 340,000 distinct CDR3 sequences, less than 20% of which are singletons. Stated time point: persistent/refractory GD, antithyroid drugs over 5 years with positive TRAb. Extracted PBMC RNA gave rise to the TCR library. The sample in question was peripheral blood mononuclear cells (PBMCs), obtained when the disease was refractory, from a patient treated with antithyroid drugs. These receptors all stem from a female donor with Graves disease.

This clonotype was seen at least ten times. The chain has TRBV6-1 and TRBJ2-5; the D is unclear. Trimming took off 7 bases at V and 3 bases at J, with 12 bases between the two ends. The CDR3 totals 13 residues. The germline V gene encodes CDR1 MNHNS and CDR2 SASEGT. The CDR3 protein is CASNRSLKETQYF. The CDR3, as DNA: TGTGCCAGCAATCGATCGCTAAAAGAGACCCAGTACTTC.

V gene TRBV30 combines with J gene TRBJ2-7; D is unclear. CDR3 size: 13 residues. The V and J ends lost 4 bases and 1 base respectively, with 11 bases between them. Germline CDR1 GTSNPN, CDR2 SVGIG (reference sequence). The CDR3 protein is CAWIPGSSYEQYF. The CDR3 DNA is TGTGCCTGGATTCCTGGGTCATCCTACGAGCAGTACTTC.

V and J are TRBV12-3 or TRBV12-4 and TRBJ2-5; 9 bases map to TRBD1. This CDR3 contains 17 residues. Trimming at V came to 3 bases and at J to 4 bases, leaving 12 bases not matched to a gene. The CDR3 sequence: CASSFGQGQPSLETQYF. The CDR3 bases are TGTGCCAGCAGTTTTGGACAGGGGCAACCCTCACTAGAGACCCAGTACTTC.

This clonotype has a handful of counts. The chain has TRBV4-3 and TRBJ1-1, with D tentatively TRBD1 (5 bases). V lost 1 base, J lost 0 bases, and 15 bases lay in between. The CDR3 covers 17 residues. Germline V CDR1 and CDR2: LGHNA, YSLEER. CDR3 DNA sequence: TGCGCCAGCAGCCAAGTGGAGGGACGGGCCCTGAACACTGAAGCTTTCTTT. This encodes CASSQVEGRALNTEAFF.

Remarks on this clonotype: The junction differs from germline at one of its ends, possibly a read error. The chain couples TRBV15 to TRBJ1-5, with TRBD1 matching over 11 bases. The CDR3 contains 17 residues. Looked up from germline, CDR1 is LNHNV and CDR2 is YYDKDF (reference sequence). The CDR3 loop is CVTSRDRRTGGLQPQHF. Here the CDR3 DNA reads TGTGTCACCAGCAGAGATCGTAGGACAGGGGGCCTTCAGCCCCAGCATTTT.

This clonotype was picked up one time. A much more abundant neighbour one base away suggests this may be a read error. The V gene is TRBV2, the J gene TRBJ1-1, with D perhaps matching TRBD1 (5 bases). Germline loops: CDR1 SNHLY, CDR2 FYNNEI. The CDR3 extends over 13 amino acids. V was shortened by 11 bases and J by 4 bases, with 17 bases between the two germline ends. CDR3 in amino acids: CAGRSGAGTEAFF. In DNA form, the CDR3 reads TGTGCCGGACGATCCGGGGCGGGCACTGAAGCTTTCTTT.

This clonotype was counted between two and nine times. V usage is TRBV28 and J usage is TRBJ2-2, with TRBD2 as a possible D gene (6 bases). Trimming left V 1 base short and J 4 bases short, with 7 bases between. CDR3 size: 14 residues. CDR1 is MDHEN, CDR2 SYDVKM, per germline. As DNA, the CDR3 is TGTGCCAGCAGTTTATCGGGGGTCACCGGGGAGCTGTTTTTT. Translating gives CASSLSGVTGELFF.

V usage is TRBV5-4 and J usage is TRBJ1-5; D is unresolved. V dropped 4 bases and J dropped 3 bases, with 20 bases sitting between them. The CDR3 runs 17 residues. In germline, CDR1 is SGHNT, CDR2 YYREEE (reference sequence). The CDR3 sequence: CASSPIGIGVDNQPQHF. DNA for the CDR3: TGTGCCAGCAGCCCTATCGGAATTGGCGTGGACAATCAGCCCCAGCATTTT.

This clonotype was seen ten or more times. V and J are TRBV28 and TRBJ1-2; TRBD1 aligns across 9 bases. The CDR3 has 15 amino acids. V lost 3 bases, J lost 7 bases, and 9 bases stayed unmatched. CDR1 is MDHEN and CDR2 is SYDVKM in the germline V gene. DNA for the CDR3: TGTGCCAGCAGTTTTTTGCCGGGACAGGGTATTGGCTACACCTTC. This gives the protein CASSFLPGQGIGYTF.

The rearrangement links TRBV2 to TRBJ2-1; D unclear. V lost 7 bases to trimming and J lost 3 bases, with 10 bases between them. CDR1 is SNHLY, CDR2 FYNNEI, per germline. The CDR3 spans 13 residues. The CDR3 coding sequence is TGTGCCAGCAAACTACCGGGCTACAATGAGCAGTTCTTC. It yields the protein CASKLPGYNEQFF.

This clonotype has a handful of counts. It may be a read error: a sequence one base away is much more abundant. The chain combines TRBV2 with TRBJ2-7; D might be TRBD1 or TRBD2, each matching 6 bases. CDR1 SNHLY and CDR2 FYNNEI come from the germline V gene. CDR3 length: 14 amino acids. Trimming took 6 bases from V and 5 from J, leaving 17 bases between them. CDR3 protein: CASRGGPSANEQYF. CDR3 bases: TGTGCCAGCAGAGGGGGGCCCTCTGCTAACGAGCAGTACTTC.

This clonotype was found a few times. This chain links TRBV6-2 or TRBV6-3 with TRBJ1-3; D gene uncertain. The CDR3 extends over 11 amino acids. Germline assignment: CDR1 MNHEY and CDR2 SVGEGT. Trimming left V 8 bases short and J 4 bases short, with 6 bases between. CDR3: CASLQGNTIYF. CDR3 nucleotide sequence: TGTGCCAGCCTTCAAGGAAACACCATATATTTT.

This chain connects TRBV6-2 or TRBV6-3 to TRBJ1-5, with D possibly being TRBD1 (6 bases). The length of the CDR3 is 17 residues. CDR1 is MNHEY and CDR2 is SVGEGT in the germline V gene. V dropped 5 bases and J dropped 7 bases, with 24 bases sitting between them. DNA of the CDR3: TGTGCCAGCAGTGAACCTCGGGGGGGCCCGGTAAGGCAGCCCCAGCATTTT. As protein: CASSEPRGGPVRQPQHF.

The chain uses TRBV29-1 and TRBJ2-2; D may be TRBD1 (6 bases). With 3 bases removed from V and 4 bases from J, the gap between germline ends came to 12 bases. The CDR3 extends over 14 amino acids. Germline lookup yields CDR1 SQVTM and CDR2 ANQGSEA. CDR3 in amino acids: CSVEQGWATGELFF. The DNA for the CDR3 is TGCAGCGTTGAGCAGGGGTGGGCCACCGGGGAGCTGTTTTTT.

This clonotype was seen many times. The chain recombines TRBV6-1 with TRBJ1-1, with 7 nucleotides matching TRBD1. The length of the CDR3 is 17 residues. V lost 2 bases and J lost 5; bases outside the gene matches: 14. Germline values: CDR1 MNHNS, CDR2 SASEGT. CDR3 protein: CASSERASRQGGTEAFF. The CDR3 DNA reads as TGTGCCAGCAGTGAAAGGGCCTCCAGACAGGGCGGGACTGAAGCTTTCTTT.

The CDR3 here is CASSQLTSSYEQYF. The CDR3, as DNA: TGCGCCAGCAGCCAACTAACTAGCTCCTACGAGCAGTACTTC. The gene calls are TRBV4-1 and TRBJ2-7, with D possibly TRBD2 on 5 matching bases. V shed 2 bases and J shed 0 bases, with 8 bases lying between them. The CDR3 consists of 14 residues. In germline, CDR1 is MGHRA, CDR2 YSYEKL.

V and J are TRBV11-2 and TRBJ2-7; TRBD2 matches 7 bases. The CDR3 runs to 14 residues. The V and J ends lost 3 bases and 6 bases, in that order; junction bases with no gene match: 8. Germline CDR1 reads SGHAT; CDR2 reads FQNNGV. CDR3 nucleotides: TGTGCCAGCAGCTTTTTGGGGGGGAAATCCGAGCAGTACTTC. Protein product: CASSFLGGKSEQYF. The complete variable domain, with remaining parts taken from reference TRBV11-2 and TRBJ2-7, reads EAGVAQSPRYKIIEKRQSVAFWCNPISGHATLYWYQQILGQGPKLLIQFQNNGVVDDSQLPKDRFSAERLKGVDSTLKIQPAKLEDSAVYLCASSFLGGKSEQYFGPGTRLTVT.

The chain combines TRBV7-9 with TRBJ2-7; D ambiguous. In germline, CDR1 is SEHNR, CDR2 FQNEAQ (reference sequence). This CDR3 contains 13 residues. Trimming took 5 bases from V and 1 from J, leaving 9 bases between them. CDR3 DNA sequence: TGTGCCAGCAGCCCGAAAGATTCCTACGAGCAGTACTTC. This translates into CASSPKDSYEQYF.

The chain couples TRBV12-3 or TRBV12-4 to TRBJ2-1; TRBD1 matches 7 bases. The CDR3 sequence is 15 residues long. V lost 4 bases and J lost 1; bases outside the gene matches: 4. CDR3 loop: CASSSRQGSYNEQFF. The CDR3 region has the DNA TGTGCCAGCAGTTCGCGACAGGGTTCCTACAATGAGCAGTTCTTC.

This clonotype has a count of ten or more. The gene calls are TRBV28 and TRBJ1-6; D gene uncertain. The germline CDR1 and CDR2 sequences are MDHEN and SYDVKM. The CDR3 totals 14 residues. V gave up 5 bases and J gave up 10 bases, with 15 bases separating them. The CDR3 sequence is CASSPHNPVSPLHF. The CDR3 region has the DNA TGTGCCAGCAGTCCCCACAATCCCGTATCACCCCTCCACTTT. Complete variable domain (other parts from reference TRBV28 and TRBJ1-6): DVKVTQSSRYLVKRTGEKVFLECVQDMDHENMFWYRQDPGLGLRLIYFSYDVKMKEKGDIPEGYSVSREKKERFSLILESASTNQTSMYLCASSPHNPVSPLHFGNGTRLTVT.

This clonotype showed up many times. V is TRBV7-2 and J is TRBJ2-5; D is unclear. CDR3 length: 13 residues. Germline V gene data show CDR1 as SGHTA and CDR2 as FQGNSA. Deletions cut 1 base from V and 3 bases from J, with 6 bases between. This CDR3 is CASSLGMKETQYF. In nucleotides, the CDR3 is TGTGCCAGCAGCTTAGGGATGAAAGAGACCCAGTACTTC. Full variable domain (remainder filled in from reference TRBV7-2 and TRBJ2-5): GAGVSQSPSNKVTEKGKDVELRCDPISGHTALYWYRQSLGQGLEFLIYFQGNSAPDKSGLPSDRFSAERTGGSVSTLTIQRTQQEDSAVYLCASSLGMKETQYFGPGTRLLVL.

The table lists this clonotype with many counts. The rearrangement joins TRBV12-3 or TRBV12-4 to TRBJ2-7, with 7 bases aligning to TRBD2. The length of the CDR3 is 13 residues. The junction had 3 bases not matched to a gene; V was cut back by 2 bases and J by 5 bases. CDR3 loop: CASSLSGINEQYF. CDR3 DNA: TGTGCCAGCAGTTTAAGCGGGATCAACGAGCAGTACTTC.

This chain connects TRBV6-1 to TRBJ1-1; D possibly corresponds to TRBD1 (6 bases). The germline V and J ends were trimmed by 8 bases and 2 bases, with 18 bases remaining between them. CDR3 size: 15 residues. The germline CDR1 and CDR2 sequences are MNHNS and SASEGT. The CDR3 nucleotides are TGTGCCAGCTCGTTGGACAGAACCTTTAACACTGAAGCTTTCTTT. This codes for CASSLDRTFNTEAFF.

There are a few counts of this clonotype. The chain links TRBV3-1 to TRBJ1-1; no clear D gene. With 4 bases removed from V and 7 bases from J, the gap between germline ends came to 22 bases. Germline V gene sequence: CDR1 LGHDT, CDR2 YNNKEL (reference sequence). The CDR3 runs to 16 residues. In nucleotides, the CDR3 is TGTGCCAGCAGCCTAATACACTCCGGGTTGGATAATGAAGCTTTCTTT. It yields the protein CASSLIHSGLDNEAFF.

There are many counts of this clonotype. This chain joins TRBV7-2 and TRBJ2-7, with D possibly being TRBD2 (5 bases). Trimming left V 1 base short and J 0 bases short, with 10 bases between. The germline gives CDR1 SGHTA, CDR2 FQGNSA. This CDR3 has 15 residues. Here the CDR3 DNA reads TGTGCCAGCAGCTTAGGGGCGGGCGTCTCCTACGAGCAGTACTTC. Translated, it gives CASSLGAGVSYEQYF.

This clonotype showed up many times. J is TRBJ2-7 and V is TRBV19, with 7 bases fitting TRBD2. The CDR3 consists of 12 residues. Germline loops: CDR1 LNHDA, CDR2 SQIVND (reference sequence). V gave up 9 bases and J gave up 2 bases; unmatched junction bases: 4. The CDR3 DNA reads TGTGCCAGCCTAGCGGCAACCTACGAGCAGTACTTC. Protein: CASLAATYEQYF.

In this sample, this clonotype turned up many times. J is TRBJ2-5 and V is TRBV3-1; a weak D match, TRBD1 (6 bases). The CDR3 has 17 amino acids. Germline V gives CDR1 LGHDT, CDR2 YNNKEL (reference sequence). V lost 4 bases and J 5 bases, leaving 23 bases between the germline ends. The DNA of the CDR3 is TGTGCCAGCAGCCTTACCTCGGGACAAAGGGACGGGGAGACCCAGTACTTC. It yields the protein CASSLTSGQRDGETQYF.